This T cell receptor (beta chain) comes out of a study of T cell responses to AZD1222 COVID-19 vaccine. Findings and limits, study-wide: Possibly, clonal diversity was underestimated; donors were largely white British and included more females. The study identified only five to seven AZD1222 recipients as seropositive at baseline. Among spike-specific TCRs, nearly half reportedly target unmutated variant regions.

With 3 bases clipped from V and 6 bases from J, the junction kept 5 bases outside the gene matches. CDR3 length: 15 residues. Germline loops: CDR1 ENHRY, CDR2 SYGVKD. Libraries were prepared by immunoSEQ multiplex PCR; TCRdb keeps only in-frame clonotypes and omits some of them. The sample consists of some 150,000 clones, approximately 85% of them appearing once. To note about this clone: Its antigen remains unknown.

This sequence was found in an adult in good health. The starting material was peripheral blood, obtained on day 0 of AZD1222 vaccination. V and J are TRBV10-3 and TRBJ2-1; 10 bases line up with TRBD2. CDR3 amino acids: CAISEGLAGANEQFF. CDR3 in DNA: TGTGCCATCAGTGAAGGCCTAGCGGGGGCCAATGAGCAGTTCTTC.